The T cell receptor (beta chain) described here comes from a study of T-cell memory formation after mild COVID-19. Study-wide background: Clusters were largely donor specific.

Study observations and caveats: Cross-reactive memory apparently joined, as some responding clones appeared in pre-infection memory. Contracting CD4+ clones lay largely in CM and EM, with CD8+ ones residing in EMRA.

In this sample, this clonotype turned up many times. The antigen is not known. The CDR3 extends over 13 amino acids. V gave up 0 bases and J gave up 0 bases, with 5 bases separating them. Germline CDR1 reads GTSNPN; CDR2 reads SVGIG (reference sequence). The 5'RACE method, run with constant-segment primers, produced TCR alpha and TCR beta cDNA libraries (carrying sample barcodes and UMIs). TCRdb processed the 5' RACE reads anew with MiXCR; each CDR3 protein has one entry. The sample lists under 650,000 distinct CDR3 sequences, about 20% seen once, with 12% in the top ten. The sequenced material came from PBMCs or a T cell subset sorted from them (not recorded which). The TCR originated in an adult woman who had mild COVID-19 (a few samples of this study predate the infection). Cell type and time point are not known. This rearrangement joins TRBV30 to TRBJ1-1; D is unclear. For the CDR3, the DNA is TGTGCCTGGAGTGTCTGGCTGAACACTGAAGCTTTCTTT. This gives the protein CAWSVWLNTEAFF.